This T cell receptor (beta chain) was observed in a study of Tregs in tolerant kidney transplant recipients. A note on this clone: Its specificity is not known.

The table came from immunoSEQ multiplex PCR; TCRdb's copy has only in-frame clones and leaves some out. Here the sample spans roughly 66,000 clones, roughly 92% being singletons. The study's findings and limits: Nucleotide sequences could not be compared across some patients' samples due to primer changes. The small number of patients limits these findings pending further validation. No direct test of biological reproducibility was done here.

The TCR sequence derives from a human donor who received a combined kidney and bone marrow transplant. The material sequenced was CD8+ T cells from blood, taken before the transplant.

The CDR3 nucleotides are TGTGCCAGCAGTTTATTAGGACAGGGAGGTAACTATGGCTACACCTTC. Amino acid sequence: CASSLLGQGGNYGYTF. This rearrangement joins TRBV27 to TRBJ1-2; 8 nucleotides line up with TRBD1. The CDR3 loop spans 16 amino acids. Germline loops: CDR1 MNHEY, CDR2 SMNVEV (reference sequence). Losses at the gene ends were 1 base for V and 1 base for J; bases not matched to a gene: 5.